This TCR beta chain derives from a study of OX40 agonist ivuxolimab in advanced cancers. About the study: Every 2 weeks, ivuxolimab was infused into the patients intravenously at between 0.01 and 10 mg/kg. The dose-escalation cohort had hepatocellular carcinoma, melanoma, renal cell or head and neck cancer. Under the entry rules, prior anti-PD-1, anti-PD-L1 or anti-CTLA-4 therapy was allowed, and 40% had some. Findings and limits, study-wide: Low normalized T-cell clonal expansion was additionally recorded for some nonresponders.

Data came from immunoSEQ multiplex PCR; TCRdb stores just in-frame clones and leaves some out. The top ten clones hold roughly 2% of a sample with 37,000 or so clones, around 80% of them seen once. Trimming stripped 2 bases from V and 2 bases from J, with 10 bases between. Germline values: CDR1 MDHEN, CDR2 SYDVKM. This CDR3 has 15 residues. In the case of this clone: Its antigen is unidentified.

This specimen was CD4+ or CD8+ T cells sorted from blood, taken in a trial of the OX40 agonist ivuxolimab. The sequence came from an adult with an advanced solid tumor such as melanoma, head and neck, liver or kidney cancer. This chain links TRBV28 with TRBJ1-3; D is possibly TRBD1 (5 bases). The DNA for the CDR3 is TGTGCCAGCAGTTTACGGGGGACGACTGGAAACACCATATATTTT. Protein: CASSLRGTTGNTIYF. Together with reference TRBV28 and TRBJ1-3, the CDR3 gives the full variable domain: DVKVTQSSRYLVKRTGEKVFLECVQDMDHENMFWYRQDPGLGLRLIYFSYDVKMKEKGDIPEGYSVSREKKERFSLILESASTNQTSMYLCASSLRGTTGNTIYFGEGSWLTVV.